A selection of T cell receptor beta chains follows, all from one sample in a study of T cell repertoires in cytomegalovirus infection. TCRdb used MiXCR to reprocess the reads, holding one entry per CDR3 protein. The sample consists of about 500,000 distinct CDR3 sequences, roughly a third of them appearing once. Their specific antigens are unknown. The starting material was cultured PBMCs, obtained from culture after CMV antigen stimulation. The origin of the receptors is a human donor in good health (CMV status not recorded). Some clones in this sample may be carry-over from other donors' samples. Each CDR3 is given with its conserved first and last residue. The D gene is left open where the match is weak. Only some rows state a clone size, as once, few, many or a class for expanded clones.

few TRBJ2-3 TRBV5-4 TRBD2 CASSLGGGTSTDTQYF TGTGCCAGCAGCTTGGGCGGGGGTACTAGCACAGATACGCAGTATTTT
- TRBJ1-2 TRBV28 - CASSPINYGYTF TGTGCCAGCAGCCCCATTAACTATGGCTACACCTTC
many TRBJ1-4 TRBV15 TRBD1 CATSRAKDRVGKLFF TGTGCCACCAGCAGAGCTAAGGACAGGGTAGGGAAACTGTTTTTT
- TRBJ1-1 TRBV6-8 TRBD1 CASSGGGNPEAFF TGTGCCAGCAGCGGAGGGGGCAATCCTGAAGCTTTCTTT
- TRBJ2-2 TRBV12-3/TRBV12-4 - CASSPTSANTGELFF TGTGCCAGCAGCCCCACTAGTGCAAACACCGGGGAGCTGTTTTTT
many TRBJ2-1 TRBV2 - CASSEGGRRYNEQFF TGTGCCAGCAGTGAAGGGGGGCGGCGATACAATGAGCAGTTCTTC
- TRBJ2-1 TRBV2 - CASSWTNNEQFF TGTGCCAGCAGTTGGACTAACAATGAGCAGTTCTTC
- TRBJ2-1 TRBV7-9 TRBD2 CASQGLRLAGGGTYNEQFF TGTGCCAGCCAGGGGTTACGACTAGCGGGAGGGGGCACCTACAATGAGCAGTTCTTC
many TRBJ1-5 TRBV7-2 - CASSLIETPLKYSNQPQHF TGTGCCAGCAGCTTAATCGAAACCCCCCTGAAATATAGCAATCAGCCCCAGCATTTT
few TRBJ1-2 TRBV7-8 - CASSLVVTIQDGYTF TGTGCCAGCAGCTTAGTGGTCACCATCCAGGATGGCTACACCTTC
few TRBJ2-6 TRBV6-1 TRBD2 CASSYRGGLGANVLTF TGTGCCAGCAGTTACCGCGGGGGGTTGGGGGCCAACGTCCTGACTTTC
- TRBJ2-1 TRBV18 - CASSVKREYNEQFF TGTGCCAGCTCAGTGAAGAGGGAATACAATGAGCAGTTCTTC
few TRBJ2-1 TRBV27 TRBD1 CASSPLRTGVVLDNEQFF TGTGCCAGCAGTCCCCTCCGGACAGGGGTGGTCCTTGACAATGAGCAGTTCTTC
- TRBJ2-1 TRBV5-1 TRBD1 CASSSQGALEQSF TGCGCCAGCAGCTCACAGGGGGCCCTTGAGCAGTCCTTC
few TRBJ2-3 TRBV28 - CASSYANTQYF TGTGCCAGCAGCTATGCTAATACGCAGTATTTT
- TRBJ1-3 TRBV20-1 - CSGRGVSGNTIYF TGCAGTGGTCGGGGTGTCTCTGGAAACACCATATATTTT
- TRBJ2-2 TRBV5-4 - CASSRSGEAGDTGELFF TGTGCCAGCAGCCGCTCCGGGGAGGCCGGGGACACCGGGGAGCTGTTTTTT
- TRBJ2-3 TRBV7-8 TRBD2 CASSSKVSLAGTDTQYF TGTGCCAGCAGCTCCAAAGTCTCCCTAGCGGGCACAGATACGCAGTATTTT
many TRBJ2-5 TRBV7-9 - CASNLGGQETQYF TGTGCCAGCAATTTGGGGGGTCAAGAGACCCAGTACTTC
- TRBJ2-7 TRBV7-2 TRBD2 CASGAGGPVGTYEQYF TGTGCCAGCGGGGCGGGAGGGCCGGTGGGTACCTACGAGCAGTACTTC
few TRBJ1-3 TRBV5-6 TRBD1 CASSSGTGTSGNTIYF TGTGCCAGCAGCTCCGGGACAGGGACTTCTGGAAACACCATATATTTT
- TRBJ2-1 TRBV6-2/TRBV6-3 - CASRNNLLHYNEQFF TGTGCCAGCAGAAACAACTTACTCCATTACAATGAGCAGTTCTTC
few TRBJ1-3 TRBV7-2 - CASSLVVGTIYF TGTGCCAGCAGCTTAGTCGTGGGCACCATATATTTT
few TRBJ2-5 TRBV4-1 - CASSHSSVSQYF TGCGCCAGCAGCCACTCTAGCGTTTCCCAGTACTTC
few TRBJ1-3 TRBV6-8 TRBD1 CASRTERQGMTGNTIYF TGTGCCAGCAGAACCGAACGACAGGGAATGACTGGAAACACCATATATTTT
- TRBJ1-6 TRBV3-1 TRBD1 CASSPRTGEYSPLHF TGTGCCAGCAGCCCTCGGACAGGGGAGTATTCACCCCTCCACTTT
once TRBJ1-5 TRBV4-3 - CASSQDGRSGNQPQHF TGCGCCAGCAGCCAAGATGGCAGGTCGGGCAATCAGCCCCAGCATTTT
few TRBJ1-5 TRBV2 - CASSRQPSLNQPQHF TGTGCCAGCTCCAGACAACCCTCCCTCAATCAGCCCCAGCATTTT
- TRBJ1-3 TRBV6-8 TRBD1 CASSPGQTTGNTIYF TGTGCCAGCAGTCCGGGACAGACGACTGGAAACACCATATATTTT
- TRBJ2-1 TRBV6-1 TRBD2 CASSQAGGPHEQFF TGTGCCAGCAGTCAAGCGGGAGGGCCGCATGAGCAGTTCTTC
many TRBJ2-6 TRBV6-5 - CASSYFAAVTPSGANVLTF TGTGCCAGCAGTTACTTCGCGGCAGTTACCCCCTCTGGGGCCAACGTCCTGACTTTC
- TRBJ2-1 TRBV5-6 - CASSLAEGRGYNEQFF TGTGCCAGCAGCTTAGCCGAGGGGCGAGGGTACAATGAGCAGTTCTTC
few TRBJ2-1 TRBV7-2 - CASSFASSAYNEQFF TGTGCCAGCAGCTTTGCCTCTAGCGCCTACAATGAGCAGTTCTTC
many TRBJ2-6 TRBV4-1 - CASSQEDLTGANVLTF TGCGCCAGCAGCCAAGAAGATCTGACTGGGGCCAACGTCCTGACTTTC
- TRBJ2-1 TRBV7-9 - CASSSIRNILGRGQFF TGTGCCAGCAGCTCGATAAGAAACATTTTGGGAAGGGGGCAGTTCTTC
- TRBJ2-3 TRBV27 - CASGLSTDTQYF TGTGCCAGCGGCCTGAGCACAGATACGCAGTATTTT
- TRBJ1-1 TRBV4-3 TRBD1 CASSQEPTGGRVVNTEAFF TGCGCCAGCAGCCAAGAACCCACAGGGGGGAGGGTGGTGAACACTGAAGCTTTCTTT
many TRBJ2-3 TRBV7-2 TRBD2 CASSLVAGTFTDTQYF TGTGCCAGCAGCTTAGTAGCGGGAACGTTCACAGATACGCAGTATTTT
- TRBJ2-5 TRBV28 - CASSPQEFLETQYF TGTGCCAGCAGCCCTCAGGAGTTTTTGGAGACCCAGTACTTC
- TRBJ1-2 TRBV6-2/TRBV6-3 - CASNDRRYGYTF TGTGCCAGCAATGACCGGCGCTATGGCTACACCTTC
- TRBJ2-1 TRBV19 - CASRLGGLNSYNEQFF TGTGCCAGTAGGCTAGGGGGACTCAACTCCTACAATGAGCAGTTCTTC
few TRBJ2-7 TRBV28 - CASSVIRVVSEQYF TGTGCCAGCAGTGTAATCAGGGTTGTGTCCGAGCAGTACTTC
few TRBJ2-4 TRBV5-1 - CASSLNGEIAKNIQYF TGCGCCAGCAGCTTGAACGGGGAAATAGCCAAAAACATTCAGTACTTC
- TRBJ2-5 TRBV11-2 TRBD1 CASSLGRQGIQETQYF TGTGCCAGCAGCTTAGGCCGACAGGGGATACAAGAGACCCAGTACTTC
- TRBJ1-3 TRBV4-3 - CASSQALYSGNTIYF TGCGCCAGCAGCCAAGCACTATACTCTGGAAACACCATATATTTT